The source of this T cell receptor (beta chain) is a study of human T cells and chemical hapten exposure. Overall study: During the roughly 25-week study period, patients had diphenylcyclopropenone applied to the scalp every week. DPC 0.01% went on the upper back by patch test, with reading at 6 days. Overall study results and limits: TCRs exceeding 1 in 1000 frequency stayed unchanged with DPC sensitization.

Concerning this clonotype: Antigen specificity is unknown.

Using its own MiXCR run on the RACE reads, TCRdb lists one record per CDR3 protein. Found here are approximately 260,000 distinct CDR3 sequences, around 7.7% of them singletons; the top ten hold roughly 1.2%. V was shortened by 2 bases and J by 6 bases, with 16 bases between the two germline ends. The CDR3 is 15 amino acids. Germline CDR1 is ENHRY and CDR2 is SYGVKD. The time point here: pre-sensitization, week 0. Treatment given: therapeutic diphenylcyclopropenone sensitization with weekly scalp DPC. This material consisted of whole blood, taken in connection with sensitization to the hapten diphenylcyclopropenone (DPC). The rearrangement uses TRBV10-3 and TRBJ1-2, with D possibly TRBD1 on 6 matching bases. The sequence came from a man younger than 30 with alopecia areata. Some clones in this sample may be carry-over from other donors' samples. CDR3 sequence: CAISEARTAIHGYTF. The CDR3 nucleotides read TGTGCCATCAGTGAGGCCCGGACAGCGATCCATGGCTACACCTTC.